This T cell receptor (beta chain) was captured in a study of blood T cell repertoires in COVID-19 (TCRdb year 2020). Regarding the complete study: Samples covering the acute and convalescent phases of COVID-19 were provided by collaborators in the United States, Italy and Spain. The prospective study material was composed of cDNA or gDNA derived from T cells, B-cell-depleted T cells, or PBMCs. Deeply sampled blood TCRbeta repertoires from subjects exposed to, actively infected with, or recovered from COVID-19 were included in the dataset. A freely available public database, intended as a resource for researchers studying the immune response to SARS-CoV-2, is where the repertoires were released. The samples were drawn from the first 160 participants of the ongoing ImmuneRACE study and from more than 1,000 subjects provided by 6 global collaborators. A de-identified subject ID, COVID-19 status, age in years and sex were almost always included in the sample metadata. Where available, HLA class I and class II types were obtained from metadata supplied by the sample provider rather than from assay-based typing.

The investigation overall reported the following: The quantity of clinical and demographic metadata differed by source and by participant and was supplied without curation.

As to this clone: This clone's antigen is unknown. No much larger clone is present one base from it, and per-base qualities are unavailable.

The collaborating institutions used their own protocols to collect whole blood in K2EDTA tubes. For TCRbeta analysis, collaborators shipped samples in one of three forms: frozen whole blood, isolated PBMCs, or DNA extracted from either of those sample types. TCRbeta CDR3 regions were amplified from genomic DNA using the immunoSEQ Assay, a bias-controlled multiplex PCR. As for the authors' bioinformatics: The number of nucleated cells in each sample was estimated from the amplification of reference gene primers within the assay. To quantify the absolute abundance of each unique TCRbeta CDR3 rearrangement, sequence reads were collapsed and filtered. For each sample, productive Simpson clonality was calculated as the square root of Simpson's diversity index across productive rearrangements. Here the immuneACCESS table is served through TCRdb, limited to in-frame sequences with V and J called. Missing clones are a known gap in these copies; in checked studies unresolved V genes cover under half, and the rest lacks a known reason. The V and J calls and the clone size are those of that table, but D and trimming were determined from the DNA. The sample table lists roughly 500,000 clones, approximately 85% of them with a count of one. Of the sample, approximately 2.9% falls within the top ten clones.

Sample: peripheral blood. This clonotype was sampled from a human donor in a cohort sampled during active COVID-19.

The nucleotide sequence is TGTGCCAGCAGTGAGGGGAGGCACACTGAAGCTTTCTTT. Translated, it gives CASSEGRHTEAFF. This chain joins TRBV25-1 to TRBJ1-1; the D segment cannot be called with confidence. The V and J ends are trimmed by 3 bases and 3 bases, leaving 8 bases between them. CDR1 MGHDK and CDR2 SYGVNS are derived from the germline V gene. Measured from the cysteine to the phenylalanine, the CDR3 is 13 residues long. Solely the CDR3 DNA is kept, with 39 bases framed from the first base.